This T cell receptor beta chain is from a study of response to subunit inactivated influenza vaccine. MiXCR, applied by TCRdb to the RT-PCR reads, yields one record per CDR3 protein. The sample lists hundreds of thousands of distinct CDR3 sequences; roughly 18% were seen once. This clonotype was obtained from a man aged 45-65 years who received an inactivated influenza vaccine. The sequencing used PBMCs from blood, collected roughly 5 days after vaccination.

CDR3 residues: CRVGGAGYGYTF. DNA of the CDR3: TGCAGGGTGGGGGGCGCGGGCTATGGCTACACCTTC. The chain carries TRBV20-1 and TRBJ1-2; D perhaps matches TRBD1 (6 bases). The length of the CDR3 is 12 residues. CDR1 and CDR2 from the germline V gene are DFQATT and SNEGSKA (reference sequence).